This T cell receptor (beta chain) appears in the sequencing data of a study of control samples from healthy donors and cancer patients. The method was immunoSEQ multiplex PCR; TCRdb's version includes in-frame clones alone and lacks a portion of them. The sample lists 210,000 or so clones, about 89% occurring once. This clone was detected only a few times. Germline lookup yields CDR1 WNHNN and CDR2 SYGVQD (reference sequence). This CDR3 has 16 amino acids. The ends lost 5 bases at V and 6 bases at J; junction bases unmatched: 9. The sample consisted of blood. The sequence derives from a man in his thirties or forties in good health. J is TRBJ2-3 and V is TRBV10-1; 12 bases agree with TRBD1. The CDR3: CASSPTGTGGRDTQYF. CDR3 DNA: TGCGCCAGCAGTCCGACCGGGACAGGGGGCAGGGATACGCAGTATTTT.